The clone carrying this T cell receptor beta chain was counted many times. This specimen belongs to a study of T-cell reconstitution after alpha-beta-depleted transplantation in children. Germline V gene data show CDR1 as ENHRY and CDR2 as SYGVKD. J was trimmed by 6 bases and V by 6 bases; bases with no gene match: 7. The CDR3 has 15 amino acids. Construction of the TCRbeta library involved unique molecular identifiers. MiXCR, run by TCRdb on the PCR reads, gives a single entry per CDR3 protein. Seen here are 200,000 to 250,000 distinct CDR3 sequences, around 9.6% observed once, and the top ten hold roughly 6.2%.

The specimen was PBMCs from the stem cell graft donor, collected from the stem cell graft. This chain joins TRBV10-3 and TRBJ2-7; 14 bases align to TRBD2. The TCR was taken from a human donor who donated a stem cell graft to a child with acute lymphoblastic leukemia. CDR3 nucleotide sequence: TGTGCCATCAGCCCGACTAGCGGGGGGGCCGGCGAGCAGTACTTC. Translated, it gives CAISPTSGGAGEQYF.